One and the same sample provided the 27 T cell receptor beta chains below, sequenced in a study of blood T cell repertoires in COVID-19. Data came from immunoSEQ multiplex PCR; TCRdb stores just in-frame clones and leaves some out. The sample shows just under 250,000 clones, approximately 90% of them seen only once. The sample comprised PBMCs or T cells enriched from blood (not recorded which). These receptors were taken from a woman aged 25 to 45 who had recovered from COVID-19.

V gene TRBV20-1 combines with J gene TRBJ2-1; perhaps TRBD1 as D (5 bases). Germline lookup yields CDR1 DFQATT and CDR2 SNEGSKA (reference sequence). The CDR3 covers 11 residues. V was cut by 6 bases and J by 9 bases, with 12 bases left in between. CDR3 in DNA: TGCAGTGCAAGTCGGACAATTGAGCAGTTCTTC. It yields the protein CSASRTIEQFF.

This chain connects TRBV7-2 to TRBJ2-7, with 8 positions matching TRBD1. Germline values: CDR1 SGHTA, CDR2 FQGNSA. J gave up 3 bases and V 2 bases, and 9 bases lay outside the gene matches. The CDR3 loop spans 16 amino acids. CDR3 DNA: TGTGCCAGCAGCTTAAGTTTTTCGGGACAGGACTACGAGCAGTACTTC. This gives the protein CASSLSFSGQDYEQYF.

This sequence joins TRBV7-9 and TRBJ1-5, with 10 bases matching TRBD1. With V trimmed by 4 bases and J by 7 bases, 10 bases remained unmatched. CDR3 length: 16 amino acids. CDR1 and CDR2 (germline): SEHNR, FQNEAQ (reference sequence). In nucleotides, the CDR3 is TGTGCCAGCAGCTCGACGACAGGGGGCTTGTTGCAGCCCCAGCATTTT. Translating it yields CASSSTTGGLLQPQHF.

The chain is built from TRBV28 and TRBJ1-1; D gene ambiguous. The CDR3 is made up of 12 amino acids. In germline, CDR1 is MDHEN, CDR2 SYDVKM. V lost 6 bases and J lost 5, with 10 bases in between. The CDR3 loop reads CASRGRFTEAFF. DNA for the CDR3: TGTGCCAGCAGGGGGAGGTTTACTGAAGCTTTCTTT.

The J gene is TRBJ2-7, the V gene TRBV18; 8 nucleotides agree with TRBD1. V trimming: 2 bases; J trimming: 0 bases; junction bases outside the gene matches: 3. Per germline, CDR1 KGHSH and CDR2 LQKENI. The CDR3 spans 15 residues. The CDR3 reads CASSPNTGGSYEQYF. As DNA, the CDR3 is TGTGCCAGCTCACCAAATACAGGGGGCTCCTACGAGCAGTACTTC.

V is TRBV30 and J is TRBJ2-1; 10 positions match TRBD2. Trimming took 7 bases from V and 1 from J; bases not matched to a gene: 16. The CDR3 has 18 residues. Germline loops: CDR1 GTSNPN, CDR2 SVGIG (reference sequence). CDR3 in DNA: TGTGCCTCAAAGACTAGCGGGCGCTCTCTCTCTTCCTACAATGAGCAGTTCTTC. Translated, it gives CASKTSGRSLSSYNEQFF.

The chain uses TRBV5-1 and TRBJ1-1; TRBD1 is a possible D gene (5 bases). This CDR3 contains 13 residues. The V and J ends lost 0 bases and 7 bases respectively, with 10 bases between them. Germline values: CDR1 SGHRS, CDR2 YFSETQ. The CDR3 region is CASSLGIGDEAFF. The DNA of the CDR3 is TGCGCCAGCAGCTTGGGGATAGGGGATGAAGCTTTCTTT.

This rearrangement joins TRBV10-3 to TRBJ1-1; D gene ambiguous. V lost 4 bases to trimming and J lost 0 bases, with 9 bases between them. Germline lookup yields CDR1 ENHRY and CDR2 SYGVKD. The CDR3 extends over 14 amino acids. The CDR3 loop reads CAISAETLNTEAFF. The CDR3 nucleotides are TGTGCCATCAGTGCGGAGACCTTGAACACTGAAGCTTTCTTT.

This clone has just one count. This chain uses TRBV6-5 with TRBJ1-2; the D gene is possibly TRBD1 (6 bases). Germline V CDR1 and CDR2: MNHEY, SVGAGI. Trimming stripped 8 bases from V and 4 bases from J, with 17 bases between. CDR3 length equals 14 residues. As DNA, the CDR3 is TGTGCCAGCTCCCCGAGGGGGTCAGGCTATGGCTACACCTTC. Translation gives CASSPRGSGYGYTF.

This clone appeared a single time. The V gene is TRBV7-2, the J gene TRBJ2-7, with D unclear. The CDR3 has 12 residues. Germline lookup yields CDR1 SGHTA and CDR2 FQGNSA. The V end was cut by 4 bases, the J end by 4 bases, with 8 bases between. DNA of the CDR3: TGTGCCAGCAGCTCCAACTTATACGAGCAGTACTTC. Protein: CASSSNLYEQYF.

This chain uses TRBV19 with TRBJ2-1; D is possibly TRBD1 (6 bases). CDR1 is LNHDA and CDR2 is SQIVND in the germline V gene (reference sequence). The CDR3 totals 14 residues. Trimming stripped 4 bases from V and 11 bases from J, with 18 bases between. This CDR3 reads CASSTGRDTGQQFF. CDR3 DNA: TGTGCCAGTAGTACCGGACGGGATACAGGGCAGCAGTTCTTC.

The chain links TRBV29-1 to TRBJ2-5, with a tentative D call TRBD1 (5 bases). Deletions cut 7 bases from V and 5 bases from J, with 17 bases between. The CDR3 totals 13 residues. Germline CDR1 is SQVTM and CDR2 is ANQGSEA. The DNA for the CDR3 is TGCAGCGCCGATGGGGCCTCGATGGAGACCCAGTACTTC. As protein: CSADGASMETQYF.

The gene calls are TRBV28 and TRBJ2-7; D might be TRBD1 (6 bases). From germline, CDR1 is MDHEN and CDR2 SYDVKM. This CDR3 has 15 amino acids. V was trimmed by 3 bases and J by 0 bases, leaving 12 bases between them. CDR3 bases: TGTGCCAGCAGTTTCAGTCAGGGGTCCTCCTACGAGCAGTACTTC. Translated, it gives CASSFSQGSSYEQYF.

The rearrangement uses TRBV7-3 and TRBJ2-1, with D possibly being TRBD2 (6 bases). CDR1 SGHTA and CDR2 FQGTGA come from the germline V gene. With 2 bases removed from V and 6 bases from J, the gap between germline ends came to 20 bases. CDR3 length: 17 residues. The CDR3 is CASSLSGSQSIRNEQFF. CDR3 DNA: TGTGCCAGCAGCTTATCCGGGAGCCAGAGTATCCGCAATGAGCAGTTCTTC. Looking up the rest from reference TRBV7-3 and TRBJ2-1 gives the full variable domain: GAGVSQTPSNKVTEKGKYVELRCDPISGHTALYWYRQSLGQGPEFLIYFQGTGAADDSGLPNDRFFAVRPEGSVSTLKIQRTERGDSAVYLCASSLSGSQSIRNEQFFGPGTRLTVL.

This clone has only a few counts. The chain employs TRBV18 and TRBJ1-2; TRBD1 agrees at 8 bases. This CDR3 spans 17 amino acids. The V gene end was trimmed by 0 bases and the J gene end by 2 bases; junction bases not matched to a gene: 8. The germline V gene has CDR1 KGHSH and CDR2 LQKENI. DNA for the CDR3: TGTGCCAGCTCACCACCTACCAGGACAGGGATAAACTATGGCTACACCTTC. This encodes CASSPPTRTGINYGYTF.

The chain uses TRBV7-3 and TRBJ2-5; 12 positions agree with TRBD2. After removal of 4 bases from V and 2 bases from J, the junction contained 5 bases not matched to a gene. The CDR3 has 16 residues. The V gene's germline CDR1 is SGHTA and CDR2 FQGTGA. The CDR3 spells CASSSRLAGAQETQYF. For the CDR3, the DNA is TGTGCCAGCAGCTCTCGACTAGCGGGGGCTCAAGAGACCCAGTACTTC.

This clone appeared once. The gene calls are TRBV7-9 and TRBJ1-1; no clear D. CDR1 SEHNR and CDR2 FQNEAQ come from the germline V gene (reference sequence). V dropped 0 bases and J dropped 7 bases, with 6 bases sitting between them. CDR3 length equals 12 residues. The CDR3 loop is CASSLALYEAFF. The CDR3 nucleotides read TGTGCCAGCAGCTTAGCCCTTTATGAAGCTTTCTTT.

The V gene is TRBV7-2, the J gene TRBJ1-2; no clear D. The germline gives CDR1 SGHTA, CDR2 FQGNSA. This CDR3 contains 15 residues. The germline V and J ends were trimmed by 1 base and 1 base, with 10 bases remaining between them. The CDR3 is CASSLGARLNYGYTF. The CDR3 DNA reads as TGTGCCAGCAGCTTAGGGGCTCGGCTTAACTATGGCTACACCTTC.

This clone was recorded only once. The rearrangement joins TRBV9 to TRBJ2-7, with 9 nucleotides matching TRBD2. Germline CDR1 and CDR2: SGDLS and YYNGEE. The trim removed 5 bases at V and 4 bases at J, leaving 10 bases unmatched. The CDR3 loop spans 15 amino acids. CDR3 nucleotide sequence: TGTGCCAGCAGTGTGTTAGCGGGAGCTTCTTACGAGCAGTACTTC. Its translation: CASSVLAGASYEQYF.

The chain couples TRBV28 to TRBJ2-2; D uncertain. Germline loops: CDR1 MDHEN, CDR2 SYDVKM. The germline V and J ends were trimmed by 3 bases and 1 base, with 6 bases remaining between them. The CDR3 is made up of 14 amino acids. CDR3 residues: CASSLAKNTGELFF. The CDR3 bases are TGTGCCAGCAGTTTGGCAAAGAACACCGGGGAGCTGTTTTTT.

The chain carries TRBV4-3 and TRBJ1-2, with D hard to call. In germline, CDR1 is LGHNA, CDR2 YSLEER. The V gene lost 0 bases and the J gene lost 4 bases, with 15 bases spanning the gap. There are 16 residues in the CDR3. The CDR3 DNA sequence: TGCGCCAGCAGCCAAGATCTAGGAGGGAAGGGCTATGGCTACACCTTC. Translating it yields CASSQDLGGKGYGYTF.

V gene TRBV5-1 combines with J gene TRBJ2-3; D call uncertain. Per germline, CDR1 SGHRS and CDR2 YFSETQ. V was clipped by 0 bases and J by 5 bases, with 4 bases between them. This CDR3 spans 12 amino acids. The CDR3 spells CASSLAGDTQYF. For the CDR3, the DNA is TGCGCCAGCAGCTTGGCCGGAGATACGCAGTATTTT.

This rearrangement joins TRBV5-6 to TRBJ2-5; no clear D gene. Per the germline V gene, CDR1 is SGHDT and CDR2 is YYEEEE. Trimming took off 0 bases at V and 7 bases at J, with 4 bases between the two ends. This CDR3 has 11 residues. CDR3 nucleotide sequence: TGTGCCAGCAGCTTGGAGAGGACCCAGTACTTC. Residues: CASSLERTQYF.

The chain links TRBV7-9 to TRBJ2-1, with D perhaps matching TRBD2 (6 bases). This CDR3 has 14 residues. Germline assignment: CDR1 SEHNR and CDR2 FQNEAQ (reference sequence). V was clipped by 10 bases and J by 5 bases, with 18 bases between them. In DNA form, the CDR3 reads TGTGCCATCCTACGGGAGAGAAAAAACAATGAGCAGTTCTTC. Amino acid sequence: CAILRERKNNEQFF. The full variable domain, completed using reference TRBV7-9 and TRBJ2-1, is DTGVSQNPRHKITKRGQNVTFRCDPISEHNRLYWYRQTLGQGPEFLTYFQNEAQLEKSRLLSDRFSAERPKGSFSTLEIQRTEQGDSAMYLCAILRERKNNEQFFGPGTRLTVL.

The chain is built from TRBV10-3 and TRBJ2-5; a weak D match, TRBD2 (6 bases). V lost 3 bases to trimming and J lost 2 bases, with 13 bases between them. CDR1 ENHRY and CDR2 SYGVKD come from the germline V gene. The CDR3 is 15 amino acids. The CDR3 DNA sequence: TGTGCCATCAGTGACCCCTGGGGGGAACAAGAGACCCAGTACTTC. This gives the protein CAISDPWGEQETQYF.

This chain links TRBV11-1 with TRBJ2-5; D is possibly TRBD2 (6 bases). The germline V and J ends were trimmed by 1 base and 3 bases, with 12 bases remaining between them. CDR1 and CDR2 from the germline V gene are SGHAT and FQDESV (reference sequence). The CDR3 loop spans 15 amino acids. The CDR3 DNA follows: TGTGCCAGCAGCTTAGGCGCGGGGAGAGAAGAGACCCAGTACTTC. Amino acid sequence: CASSLGAGREETQYF.

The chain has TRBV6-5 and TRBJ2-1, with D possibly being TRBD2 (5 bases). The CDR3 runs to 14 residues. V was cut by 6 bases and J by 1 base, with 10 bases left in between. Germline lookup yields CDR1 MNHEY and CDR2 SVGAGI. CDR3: CASRGTGSYNEQFF. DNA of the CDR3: TGTGCCAGCAGAGGTACGGGGTCCTACAATGAGCAGTTCTTC.